One and the same sample provided the 5 T cell receptor beta chains below, sequenced in a study of shared clonotypes between healthy human individuals. Generated by immunoSEQ multiplex PCR, the TCRdb table keeps only in-frame clones and is missing some. The table lists about 1 million clones, 75% of them singletons. The material sequenced was memory CD4+ T cells sorted from blood. The subset denotes: CD45RA-negative fraction. Receptors were obtained from a man younger than 30 in good health.

This clone was counted at least ten times. The chain is built from TRBV2 and TRBJ1-1; possibly TRBD1 for D (5 bases). CDR1 is SNHLY and CDR2 is FYNNEI in the germline V gene. Trimming cost V 6 bases and J 1 base, with 18 bases left between them. The CDR3 spans 16 residues. DNA for the CDR3: TGTGCCAGCAGCTGGGGAGGGACGGGAAAGAACACTGAAGCTTTCTTT. The encoded protein is CASSWGGTGKNTEAFF.

This clone has only a few counts. This chain connects TRBV5-6 to TRBJ2-3, with unresolved D. The CDR3 runs to 15 residues. Germline assignment: CDR1 SGHDT and CDR2 YYEEEE. With 0 bases removed from V and 0 bases from J, the gap between germline ends came to 8 bases. The CDR3 loop is CASSLGVTSTDTQYF. CDR3 DNA: TGTGCCAGCAGCTTGGGGGTGACTAGCACAGATACGCAGTATTTT.

The J gene is TRBJ2-3, the V gene TRBV7-2; D could derive from TRBD1 or TRBD2 (6 bases each). This CDR3 has 15 residues. The germline V gene encodes CDR1 SGHTA and CDR2 FQGNSA. V dropped 3 bases and J dropped 8 bases, with 18 bases sitting between them. This CDR3 is CASSLDIRGLTTQYF. CDR3 nucleotides: TGTGCCAGCAGCTTGGACATTCGGGGGCTGACTACGCAGTATTTT.

The V call is TRBV7-2, the J call TRBJ1-3; D is undetermined. CDR1 is SGHTA, CDR2 FQGNSA, per germline. This CDR3 has 13 amino acids. The CDR3: CAVGWNSGNTIYF. CDR3 DNA: TGTGCAGTGGGGTGGAACTCTGGAAACACCATATATTTT.

This clone was detected a few times. The chain couples TRBV7-3 to TRBJ1-5; TRBD1 might be the D (5 bases). V was shortened by 5 bases and J by 0 bases, with 14 bases between the two germline ends. Germline CDR1 and CDR2: SGHTA and FQGTGA. There are 16 residues in the CDR3. The CDR3 loop is CASSAPGPYSNQPQHF. The DNA of the CDR3 is TGTGCCAGCAGCGCCCCAGGGCCCTATAGCAATCAGCCCCAGCATTTT.